Listed here are 8 T cell receptor beta chains from one sample, sequenced in a study of blood T cell repertoires in COVID-19. Profiling relied on immunoSEQ multiplex PCR, and the TCRdb table lists in-frame clones only, not all of them. The table has about 80,000 clones, approximately 85% seen once; the top ten hold roughly 9.6%. The sequenced sample was peripheral blood. The receptor source for this set is a man aged 50-59 years with COVID-19, enrolled during active disease.

The V and J genes are TRBV11-2 and TRBJ2-3; D may be TRBD2 (6 bases). Germline V gene data show CDR1 as SGHAT and CDR2 as FQNNGV. The V end was cut by 7 bases, the J end by 3 bases, with 20 bases between. The CDR3 loop spans 16 amino acids. The CDR3 sequence is CASTTFVGGGTDTQYF. The CDR3, as DNA: TGTGCCAGCACCACCTTTGTGGGTGGAGGGACAGATACGCAGTATTTT.

This clone has only a few counts. The chain employs TRBV7-3 and TRBJ2-2; maybe TRBD2 (5 bases). The CDR3 runs to 15 residues. Germline CDR1 and CDR2: SGHTA and FQGTGA. The germline V and J ends were trimmed by 4 bases and 1 base, with 10 bases remaining between them. CDR3 protein: CASSSPGGNTGELFF. The CDR3 nucleotides read TGTGCCAGCAGCTCCCCCGGAGGGAACACCGGGGAGCTGTTTTTT.

The chain links TRBV4-2 to TRBJ1-1, with D hard to call. V was cut by 1 base and J by 4 bases, with 10 bases left in between. The CDR3 has 14 residues. CDR1 is LGHNA and CDR2 is YNFKEQ in the germline V gene. CDR3 sequence reads: CASSQVDSATEAFF. CDR3 bases: TGTGCCAGCAGCCAAGTTGACTCAGCCACTGAAGCTTTCTTT.

The table lists this clone with a few counts. The rearrangement links TRBV18 to TRBJ2-1; 8 bases are a match to TRBD2. The CDR3 has 16 amino acids. Germline CDR1 and CDR2: KGHSH and LQKENI. V lost 0 bases to trimming and J lost 6 bases; unmatched junction nucleotides: 7. The CDR3 DNA sequence: TGTGCCAGCTCACCACCGGCGGGACTAGATGGCAATGAGCAGTTCTTC. This encodes CASSPPAGLDGNEQFF.

The chain has TRBV7-2 and TRBJ1-4, with TRBD1 as a possible D gene (6 bases). Germline assignment: CDR1 SGHTA and CDR2 FQGNSA. The V end was cut by 5 bases, the J end by 7 bases, with 17 bases between. The CDR3 contains 15 residues. In DNA form, the CDR3 reads TGTGCCAGCAGCCTACGGACAGCCTCCCTTGAAAAACTGTTTTTT. Amino acid sequence: CASSLRTASLEKLFF.

This clone came up a few times. This sequence joins TRBV5-1 and TRBJ2-7; 7 nucleotides match TRBD1. V shed 0 bases and J 1 base; nucleotides not matched to a gene: 4. Germline V CDR1 and CDR2: SGHRS, YFSETQ. This CDR3 region has 15 residues. The CDR3 nucleotides read TGCGCCAGCAGCTTGGGACAGGGAGTTTCCTACGAGCAGTACTTC. As protein: CASSLGQGVSYEQYF. The full variable domain, with the rest looked up from reference TRBV5-1 and TRBJ2-7, is KAGVTQTPRYLIKTRGQQVTLSCSPISGHRSVSWYQQTPGQGLQFLFEYFSETQRNKGNFPGRFSGRQFSNSRSEMNVSTLELGDSALYLCASSLGQGVSYEQYFGPGTRLTVT.

CDR3 amino acids: CASSYSGGRTEAFF. The DNA for the CDR3 is TGTGCCAGCAGTTACTCCGGGGGGCGCACTGAAGCTTTCTTT. The V and J genes are TRBV6-5 and TRBJ1-1; D is possibly TRBD1 (6 bases). The CDR3 is 14 residues long. Germline CDR1 and CDR2: MNHEY and SVGAGI. V gave up 0 bases and J gave up 4 bases, with 9 bases separating them.

The chain is built from TRBV5-1 and TRBJ1-5; D unresolved. This CDR3 is built from 12 residues. From germline, CDR1 is SGHRS and CDR2 YFSETQ. The V and J ends lost 4 bases and 4 bases respectively, with 6 bases between them. CDR3 in amino acids: CASSRGNQPQHF. The DNA of the CDR3 is TGCGCCAGCAGCCGAGGAAATCAGCCCCAGCATTTT.